The clone carrying this T cell receptor (beta chain) was detected ten times or more. This sample stems from a study of T cells in Graves' hyperthyroidism and ophthalmopathy. The hyperthyroidism was newly diagnosed and had lasted under 2 months; the patients were aged 18 to 65. Germline CDR1 and CDR2: GTSNPN and SVGIG (reference sequence). The CDR3 spans 15 residues. J was trimmed by 10 bases and V by 2 bases; bases with no gene match: 7. Researchers amplified the TCR beta CDR3 regions from RNA transcripts. The HTBI primer set served for first-round RT-PCR of the TCR CDR3. TCRdb fed the multiplex PCR reads into MiXCR, producing one record per CDR3 protein. Among approximately 200,000 distinct CDR3 sequences listed, around 16% were seen once.

This chain links TRBV30 with TRBJ2-1, with 14 bases fitting TRBD2. This TCR came from a man aged 35 to 55 with Graves' hyperthyroidism. The sequencing input was blood. Here the CDR3 DNA reads TGTGCCTGGAGTCCCCCGGGACTAGCGGGGGCCGAGCAGTTCTTC. It is translated as CAWSPPGLAGAEQFF. Full variable domain (remainder filled in from reference TRBV30 and TRBJ2-1): SQTIHQWPATLVQPVGSPLSLECTVEGTSNPNLYWYRQAAGRGLQLLFYSVGIGQISSEVPQNLSASRPQDRQFILSSKKLLLSDSGFYLCAWSPPGLAGAEQFFGPGTRLTVL.